Below are 15 T cell receptor beta chains sequenced from a single sample in a study of cytomegalovirus exposure and HLA in healthy donors. Both 60 Vbeta primers and 13 Jbeta primers went into the PCR. Measured with immunoSEQ multiplex PCR; TCRdb has only the in-frame clones, and not every one. The sample has about 200,000 clones; approximately 86% are singletons. The source material was PBMCs. These receptors came from a woman aged 30 to 39 in good health and CMV-seronegative.

The chain couples TRBV7-9 to TRBJ2-5; 9 nucleotides align to TRBD1. The better agreement between TRBJ2-7 and the DNA end casts doubt on the J call. The germline V gene has CDR1 SEHNR and CDR2 FQNEAQ (reference sequence). The CDR3 is 15 residues long. DNA for the CDR3: TGTGCCAGCAGCCTCGGGACAGGGAGCTCCTACGAGCAGTACTTC. Amino acids: CASSLGTGSSYEQYF.

The chain recombines TRBV7-9 with TRBJ2-3; D gene uncertain. The CDR3 extends over 13 amino acids. Germline V gene data show CDR1 as SEHNR and CDR2 as FQNEAQ (reference sequence). Trimming stripped 5 bases from V and 4 bases from J, with 10 bases between. The DNA of the CDR3 is TGTGCCAGCAGCCTCCTAGGTTCAGATACGCAGTATTTT. Protein product: CASSLLGSDTQYF.

This chain connects TRBV5-1 to TRBJ2-7; 8 bases fit TRBD1. The CDR3 spans 16 residues. The trim removed 0 bases at V and 0 bases at J, leaving 5 bases unmatched. Germline V CDR1 and CDR2: SGHRS, YFSETQ. Here the CDR3 DNA reads TGCGCCAGCAGCTTGGCCCCGGACAGGGACTCCTACGAGCAGTACTTC. Protein: CASSLAPDRDSYEQYF.

This clone was detected only once. The J gene is TRBJ2-1, the V gene TRBV6-1; 11 nucleotides align to TRBD2. The ends lost 4 bases at V and 6 bases at J; junction bases unmatched: 5. This CDR3 spans 15 amino acids. Germline loops: CDR1 MNHNS, CDR2 SASEGT. DNA for the CDR3: TGTGCCAGCAGTGTTCCTAGCGGGAGGATCAATGAGCAGTTCTTC. This encodes CASSVPSGRINEQFF.

The rearrangement links TRBV4-1 to TRBJ2-3; TRBD2 might be the D (5 bases). V was cut by 2 bases and J by 3 bases, with 12 bases left in between. The CDR3 length is 15 residues. Germline V lookup: CDR1 MGHRA, CDR2 YSYEKL. The CDR3 loop reads CASSQRPSGTDTQYF. The DNA of the CDR3 is TGCGCCAGCAGCCAACGGCCATCGGGGACAGATACGCAGTATTTT.

The chain carries TRBV6-1 and TRBJ2-1; D might be TRBD1 (5 bases). V was cut by 2 bases and J by 7 bases, with 12 bases left in between. The CDR3 is 14 residues long. Germline CDR1 and CDR2: MNHNS and SASEGT. Here the CDR3 DNA reads TGTGCCAGCAGTGAATGGGGCCTAGGGAATGAGCAGTTCTTC. It specifies CASSEWGLGNEQFF.

On this clone itself: One end of the junction fails to match germline, which may point to a read error. The V and J genes are TRBV7-7 and TRBJ2-2; 12 nucleotides agree with TRBD2. The CDR3 is 16 amino acids. Looked up from germline, CDR1 is SSHAT and CDR2 is FNYEAQ (reference sequence). The CDR3 protein is CASSLAGTSGTGELFF. DNA for the CDR3: TGTGCTAGCAGCCTCGCCGGGACTAGCGGGACCGGGGAGCTGTTTTTT. The full variable domain, completed using reference TRBV7-7 and TRBJ2-2, is GAGVSQSPRYKVTKRGQDVTLRCDPISSHATLYWYQQALGQGPEFLTYFNYEAQPDKSGLPSDRFSAERPEGSISTLTIQRTEQRDSAMYRCASSLAGTSGTGELFFGEGSRLTVL.

V is TRBV11-3 and J is TRBJ2-1; TRBD2 agrees at 13 bases. CDR3 length: 15 amino acids. V dropped 1 base and J dropped 9; count of bases not matched to a gene: 3. Germline CDR1 is SGHNT and CDR2 is YENEEA. CDR3: CASSLGLAGGTEQFF. CDR3 in DNA: TGTGCCAGCAGCTTAGGACTAGCGGGAGGCACTGAGCAGTTCTTC.

The chain links TRBV6-1 to TRBJ2-7; TRBD2 is a possible D gene (6 bases). The CDR3 runs to 15 residues. Trimming removed 0 bases at V and 0 bases at J, with 9 bases between. CDR1 is MNHNS, CDR2 SASEGT, per germline. The CDR3, as DNA: TGTGCCAGCAGTGAAGCGGCGGGACGCTCCTACGAGCAGTACTTC. Encoded protein: CASSEAAGRSYEQYF.

The rearrangement uses TRBV7-6 and TRBJ2-7; 12 bases match TRBD2. The germline CDR1 and CDR2 sequences are SGHVS and FNYEAQ. V shed 5 bases and J 7 bases; nucleotides not matched to a gene: 12. The CDR3 totals 16 residues. CDR3 in DNA: TGTGCCAGCAGCGAACACCCTAGCGGGGGGGCGCGTGAGCAGTACTTC. It specifies CASSEHPSGGAREQYF.

CDR3 loop: CASSARTGGTNEKLFF. The CDR3 DNA is TGCGCCAGCAGCGCCCGGACAGGGGGGACTAATGAAAAACTGTTTTTT. This rearrangement joins TRBV5-1 to TRBJ1-4; the match to TRBD1 covers 10 bases. V shed 4 bases and J 2 bases; nucleotides not matched to a gene: 5. CDR3 length: 16 residues. The germline V gene has CDR1 SGHRS and CDR2 YFSETQ.

This chain uses TRBV28 with TRBJ1-5; no firm D call. Deletions cut 6 bases from V and 4 bases from J, with 16 bases between. CDR3 length: 15 residues. The V gene's germline CDR1 is MDHEN and CDR2 SYDVKM. The CDR3 spells CASSYYGIQNQPQHF. DNA for the CDR3: TGTGCCAGCAGCTATTACGGGATACAGAATCAGCCCCAGCATTTT.

This chain connects TRBV28 to TRBJ2-5; no reliable D call. CDR1 is MDHEN, CDR2 SYDVKM, per germline. The CDR3 extends over 15 amino acids. The ends were cut back, 5 bases at V and 0 bases at J, with 13 bases in the middle. The CDR3 DNA reads as TGTGCCAGCAGTCCGTTTAGTTGGTACCAAGAGACCCAGTACTTC. This translates into CASSPFSWYQETQYF.

The chain couples TRBV30 to TRBJ2-1; 11 bases align to TRBD2. The V and J ends lost 4 bases and 2 bases, in that order; junction bases with no gene match: 4. Germline V gene data show CDR1 as GTSNPN and CDR2 as SVGIG (reference sequence). This CDR3 region has 15 residues. CDR3 residues: CAWNLLAGAYNEQFF. The CDR3 nucleotides read TGTGCCTGGAACCTACTAGCGGGGGCCTACAATGAGCAGTTCTTC.

The chain is built from TRBV28 and TRBJ2-1; D call uncertain. There are 12 residues in the CDR3. Germline V gene data show CDR1 as MDHEN and CDR2 as SYDVKM. The germline V and J ends were trimmed by 10 bases and 14 bases, with 21 bases remaining between them. This CDR3 reads CATFTPSVSKFF. CDR3 DNA: TGTGCCACTTTTACCCCGTCGGTTAGTAAGTTCTTC. Full variable domain (missing parts from reference TRBV28 and TRBJ2-1): DVKVTQSSRYLVKRTGEKVFLECVQDMDHENMFWYRQDPGLGLRLIYFSYDVKMKEKGDIPEGYSVSREKKERFSLILESASTNQTSMYLCATFTPSVSKFFGPGTRLTVL.